This TCR beta chain emerged from a study of blood T cell repertoires in COVID-19. Across the study: COVID-19 samples, acute and convalescent, were from the United States, Italy and Spain. Sources were T cells, B-cell-depleted T cells, or PBMCs; the material itself was cDNA or gDNA.

The assay was immunoSEQ multiplex PCR, and TCRdb's table has in-frame clones only and misses some. This table holds about 360,000 clones, around 80% found once. V was cut by 2 bases and J by 0 bases, with 17 bases left in between. The CDR3 is 18 amino acids. The germline V gene has CDR1 GTSNPN and CDR2 SVGIG (reference sequence). The sample taken for sequencing was peripheral blood. The source of this sequence is a man aged 30 to 45 with active or convalescent COVID-19. The gene calls are TRBV30 and TRBJ1-6; no firm D call. The CDR3 nucleotides read TGTGCCTGGAGTCTCTACCCCCTTCAAAACTCCTATAATTCACCCCTCCACTTT. Its protein product is CAWSLYPLQNSYNSPLHF. The variable domain in full, with the rest retrieved from reference TRBV30 and TRBJ1-6, is SQTIHQWPATLVQPVGSPLSLECTVEGTSNPNLYWYRQAAGRGLQLLFYSVGIGQISSEVPQNLSASRPQDRQFILSSKKLLLSDSGFYLCAWSLYPLQNSYNSPLHFGNGTRLTVT.